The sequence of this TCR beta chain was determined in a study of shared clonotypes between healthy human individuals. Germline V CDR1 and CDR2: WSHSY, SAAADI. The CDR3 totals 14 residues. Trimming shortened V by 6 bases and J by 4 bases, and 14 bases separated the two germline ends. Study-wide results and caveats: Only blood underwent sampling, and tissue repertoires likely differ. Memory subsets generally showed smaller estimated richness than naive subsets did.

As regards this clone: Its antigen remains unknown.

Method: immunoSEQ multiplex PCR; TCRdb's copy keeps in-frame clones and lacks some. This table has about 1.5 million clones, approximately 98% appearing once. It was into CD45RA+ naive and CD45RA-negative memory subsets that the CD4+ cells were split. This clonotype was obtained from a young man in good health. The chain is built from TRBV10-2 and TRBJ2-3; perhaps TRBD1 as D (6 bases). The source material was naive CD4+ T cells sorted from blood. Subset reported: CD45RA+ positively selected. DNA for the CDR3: TGCGCCAGCAGCAAAACAGGGAGCGCAGATACGCAGTATTTT. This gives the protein CASSKTGSADTQYF.